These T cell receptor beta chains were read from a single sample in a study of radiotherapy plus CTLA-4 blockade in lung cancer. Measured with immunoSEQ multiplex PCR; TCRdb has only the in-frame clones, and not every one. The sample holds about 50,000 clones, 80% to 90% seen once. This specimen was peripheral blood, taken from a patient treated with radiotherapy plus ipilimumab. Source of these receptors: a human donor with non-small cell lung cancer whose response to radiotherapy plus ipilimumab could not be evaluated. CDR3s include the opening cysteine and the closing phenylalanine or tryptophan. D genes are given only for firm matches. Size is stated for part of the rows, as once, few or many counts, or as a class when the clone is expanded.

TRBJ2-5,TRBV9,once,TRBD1,TGTGCCAGCAGCGTCCGGGACAGCACCCAAGAGACCCAGTACTTC,CASSVRDSTQETQYF
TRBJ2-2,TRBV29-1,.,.,TGCAGCGTTGAAGTGGCAGGGTCCGGGACAGCGGGCACCGGGGAGCTGTTTTTT,CSVEVAGSGTAGTGELFF
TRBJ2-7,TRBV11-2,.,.,TGTGCCAGCCGTACGGTGTCCTACGAGCAGTACTTC,CASRTVSYEQYF
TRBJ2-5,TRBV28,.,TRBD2,TGTGCCAGCAGTCCCAAACTACGACTAGCGGGAGGGACCCAGTACTTC,CASSPKLRLAGGTQYF
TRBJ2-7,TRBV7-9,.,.,TGTGCCAGCAGCCCGACGGGTACCTACGAGCAGTACTTC,CASSPTGTYEQYF
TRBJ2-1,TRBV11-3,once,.,TGTGCCAGCAGCTTAAATGCAGATTACAATGAGCAGTTCTTC,CASSLNADYNEQFF
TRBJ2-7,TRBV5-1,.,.,TGCGCCAGCAGCTTGGCCGGGGGAGTGGCCTACGAGCAGTACTTC,CASSLAGGVAYEQYF
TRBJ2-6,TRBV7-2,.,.,TGTGCCAGCAGCTTAACGGGCGACAGGTGGTCTGGGGCCAACGTCCTGACTTTC,CASSLTGDRWSGANVLTF
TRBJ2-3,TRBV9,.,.,TGTGCCAGCAGCGTAGTCCCTAGCACAGATACGCAGTATTTT,CASSVVPSTDTQYF
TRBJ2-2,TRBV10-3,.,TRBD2,TGTGCCATCAGTGAGGGACTAGGGGTGTCCGGGGAGCTGTTTTTT,CAISEGLGVSGELFF
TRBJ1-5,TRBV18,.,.,TGTGCCAGCTCACCAATGGCAGTTAGCAATCAGCCCCAGCATTTT,CASSPMAVSNQPQHF
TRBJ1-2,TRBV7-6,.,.,TGTGCCAGCAGCCTCTACCTCTGGGCAGGGGCCCTCGTCCCCCGGGGCTACACCTTC,CASSLYLWAGALVPRGYTF
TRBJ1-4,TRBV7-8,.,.,TGTGCCAGCAGCTTAAGATCAGGGAATGAAAAACTGTTTTTT,CASSLRSGNEKLFF
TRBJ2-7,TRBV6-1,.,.,TGTGCCAGCAGTGAAGTGGACACGGACTCCTACGAGCAGTACTTC,CASSEVDTDSYEQYF
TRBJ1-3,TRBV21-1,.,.,TGTGCCAGCAGCAAAGCCATGGGACAGGGGCTAACTGGAAACACCATATATTTT,CASSKAMGQGLTGNTIYF
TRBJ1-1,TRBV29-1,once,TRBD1,TGCAGCGTCACAGGGGGCTTCAAAAACACTGAAGCTTTCTTT,CSVTGGFKNTEAFF
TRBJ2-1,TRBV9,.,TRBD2,TGTGCCAGCTCGACTAGCGGCGGATTAGAAAAGTTCTTC,CASSTSGGLEKFF
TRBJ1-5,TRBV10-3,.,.,TGTGCCATCAGTGAAGCAGGGGATGGCAATCAGCCCCAGCATTTT,CAISEAGDGNQPQHF
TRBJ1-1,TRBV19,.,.,TGTGCCAGTAGTATAGATCTTTGGGGGGACACTGAAGCTTTCTTT,CASSIDLWGDTEAFF
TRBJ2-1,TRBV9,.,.,TGTGCCAGCAGCGTGGGGGGAAGCAATGAGCAGTTCTTC,CASSVGGSNEQFF
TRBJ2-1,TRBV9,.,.,TGTGCCAGCAGCGTAGGCGTGGGGCGATTCGGCGATGAGCAGTTCTTC,CASSVGVGRFGDEQFF
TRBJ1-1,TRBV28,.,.,TGTGCCAGCAGTTTTCGGCCGGGGGTAGAAGCTTTCTTT,CASSFRPGVEAFF
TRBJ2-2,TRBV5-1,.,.,TGCGCCAGCAGCTTAGAGGGGAACACCGGGGAGCTGTTTTTT,CASSLEGNTGELFF
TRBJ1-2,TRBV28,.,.,TGTGCCAGCAGTTTTTTGCGGGGGCGTAAGGGGCATGGCTACACCTTC,CASSFLRGRKGHGYTF
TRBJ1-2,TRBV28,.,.,TGTGCCAGCAGTGATGACAACGACTATGGCTACACCTTC,CASSDDNDYGYTF
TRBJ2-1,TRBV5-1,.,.,TGCGCCAGCAGCTTGGTCAGGGGGGATGAGCAGTTCTTC,CASSLVRGDEQFF